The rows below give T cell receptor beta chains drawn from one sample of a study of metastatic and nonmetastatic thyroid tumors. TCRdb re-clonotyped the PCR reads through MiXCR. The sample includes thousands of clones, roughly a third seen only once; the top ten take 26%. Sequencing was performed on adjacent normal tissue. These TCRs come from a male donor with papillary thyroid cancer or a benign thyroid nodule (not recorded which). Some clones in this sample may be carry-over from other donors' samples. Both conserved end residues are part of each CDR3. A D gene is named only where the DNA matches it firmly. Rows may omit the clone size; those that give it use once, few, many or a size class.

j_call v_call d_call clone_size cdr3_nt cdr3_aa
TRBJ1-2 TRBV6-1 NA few TGTGCCAGCAGTTCTGTCGGCGGCAATTCCTATGGCTACACCTTC CASSSVGGNSYGYTF
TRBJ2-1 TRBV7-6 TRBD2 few TGTGCCAGCAGCTTAGACGTCTGGCGGGAGGGTGGGAATGAGCAGTTCTTC CASSLDVWREGGNEQFF
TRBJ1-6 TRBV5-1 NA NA TGCGCCAGCAGCCCCGACCAGGGGATAAATTCACCCCTCCACTTT CASSPDQGINSPLHF
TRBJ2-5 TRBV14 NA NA TGTGCCAGCAGCCTGGGGACCGGGGGCAAACAAGAGACCCAGTACTTC CASSLGTGGKQETQYF
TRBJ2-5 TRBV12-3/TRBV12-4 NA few TGTGCCAGCAGTTTTCCGGAGACCCAAGAGACCCAGTACTTC CASSFPETQETQYF
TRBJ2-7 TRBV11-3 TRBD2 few TGTGCCAGCAGATCAGCGGGAGGGGGCGAGCAGTACTTC CASRSAGGGEQYF
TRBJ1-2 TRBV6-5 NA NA TGTGCCAGCAGTTACTTAGGAGGGTTCTATGGCTACACCTTC CASSYLGGFYGYTF
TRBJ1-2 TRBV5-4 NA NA TGTGCCAGCAGCTTGTACTATGGCTACACCTTC CASSLYYGYTF
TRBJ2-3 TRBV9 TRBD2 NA TGTGCCAGCAGCGTAGCGGGGGGGCTGAGAGATACGCAGTATTTT CASSVAGGLRDTQYF
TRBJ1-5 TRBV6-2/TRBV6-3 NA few TGTGCCAGCAGCCCACCCTTTATTGGGGTTGACAATCAGCCCCAGCATTTT CASSPPFIGVDNQPQHF
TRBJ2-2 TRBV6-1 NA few TGTGCCAGCAGTATCACCGGGGAGCTGTTTTTT CASSITGELFF
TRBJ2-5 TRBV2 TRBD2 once TGTGCCAGCATGGGAAGCGGGAGGGCCAAGGGTGAGACCCAGTACTTC CASMGSGRAKGETQYF
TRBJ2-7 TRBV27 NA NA TGTGCCAGCAGCAGGACAGCCTCCTACGAGCAGTACTTC CASSRTASYEQYF
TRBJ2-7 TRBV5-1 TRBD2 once TGCGCCAGCAGCTCCGCCCCGGGACTAGGAACCTACGAGCAGTACTTC CASSSAPGLGTYEQYF
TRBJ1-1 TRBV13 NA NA TGTGCCAGCAGAACTCCGGTACAGGGAGCTTTCTTT CASRTPVQGAFF
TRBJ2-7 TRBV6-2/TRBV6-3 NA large TGTGCCAGCAGCCAACCGCTTAACCCCTCCCGCGAGCAGTACTTC CASSQPLNPSREQYF
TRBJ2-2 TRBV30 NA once TGTGCCTGGAGTTTAATGGCCGGGGAGCTGTTTTTT CAWSLMAGELFF
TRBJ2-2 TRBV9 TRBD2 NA TGTGCCAGCAGCGTATGGACTAGCCCTTCCACCGGGGAGCTGTTTTTT CASSVWTSPSTGELFF
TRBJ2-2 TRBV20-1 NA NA TGCAGTGCTAGAGAGTTGGGAGCGGGCAGGAACACCGGGGAGCTGTTTTTT CSARELGAGRNTGELFF
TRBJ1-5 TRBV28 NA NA TGTGCCAGCAGTTTTGGTTTAAAGCAGCCCCAGCATTTT CASSFGLKQPQHF
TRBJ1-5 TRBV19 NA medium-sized TGTGCCAGTAGTAGTGACAGAATTACCCTTTATAGCAATCAGCCCCAGCATTTT CASSSDRITLYSNQPQHF
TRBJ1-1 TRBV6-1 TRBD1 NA TGTGCCAGCAAAAAGGGAGACAGGGAGGGCGCTGAAGCTTTCTTT CASKKGDREGAEAFF
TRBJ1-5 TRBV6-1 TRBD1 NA TGTGCCAGCAGTGAATCAGGGGACAGAGGTTACAATCAGCCCCAGCATTTT CASSESGDRGYNQPQHF
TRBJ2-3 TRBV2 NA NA TGTGCCAGCAGGGGGGACGGCGGTCCCACAGATACGCAGTATTTT CASRGDGGPTDTQYF
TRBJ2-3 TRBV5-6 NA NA TGTGCCAGCAGCTCTGCTGACATCAGTATCACAGATACGCAGTATTTT CASSSADISITDTQYF
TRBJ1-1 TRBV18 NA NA TGTGCCAGCTCACCACTCCGGTCGGGGGAGACCACTGAAGCTTTCTTT CASSPLRSGETTEAFF
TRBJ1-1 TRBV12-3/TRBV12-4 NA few TGTGCCAGCAGTTTAGCATTCGGGAACACTGAAGCTTTCTTT CASSLAFGNTEAFF
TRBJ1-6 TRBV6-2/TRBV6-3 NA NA TGTGCCAGTACGGGGGACGGCTATAATTCACCCCTCCACTTT CASTGDGYNSPLHF
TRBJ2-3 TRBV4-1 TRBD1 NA TGCGCCAGCAGCCAATGGACAGGGTCTGAGGGAGATACGCAGTATTTT CASSQWTGSEGDTQYF
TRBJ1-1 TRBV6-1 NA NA TGTGCCAGCAGTGAAGTCGTAGCTATGAGCACTGAAGCTTTCTTT CASSEVVAMSTEAFF
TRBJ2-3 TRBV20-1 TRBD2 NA TGCAGTGCTAGAGATCACGCTAGCGGCCTTAAAGATACGCAGTATTTT CSARDHASGLKDTQYF
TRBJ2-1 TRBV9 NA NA TGTGCCAGCAGCTTAGTTGGGACACACTCCTACAATGAGCAGTTCTTC CASSLVGTHSYNEQFF
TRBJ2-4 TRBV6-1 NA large TGTGCCAGCAGCACTCAGGGGTTAGCCAAAAACATTCAGTACTTC CASSTQGLAKNIQYF
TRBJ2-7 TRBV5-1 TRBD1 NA TGCGCCAGCAGCCCCTGGGACAGGTCCTACGAGCAGTACTTC CASSPWDRSYEQYF
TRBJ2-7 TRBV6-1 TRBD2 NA TGTGCCAGCAATCAAGCCGCAAGACGGGACTACGATCAGTACTTC CASNQAARRDYDQYF
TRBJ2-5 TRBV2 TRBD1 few TGTGCCACCAGACAGGGTTGGAATTCAGAGACCCAGTACTTC CATRQGWNSETQYF
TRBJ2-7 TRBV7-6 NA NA TGTGCCAGCAGCTTAGGGACTGCCTACGAGCAGTACTTC CASSLGTAYEQYF
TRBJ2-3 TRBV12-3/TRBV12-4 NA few TGTGCCAGCAGTTTTAGTGCAGTTAGGGTCACAGATACTCAGTATTTT CASSFSAVRVTDTQYF
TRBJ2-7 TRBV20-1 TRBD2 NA TGCAGTGCTAGTAGTTCCCGGACTAGCGCCCGCTACGAGCAGTACTTC CSASSSRTSARYEQYF
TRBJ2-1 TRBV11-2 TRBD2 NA TGTGCCAGCAGCTCGCTAGCGGGAGAGGGGCCAGGGAGCTCCTACAATGAGCAGTTCTTC CASSSLAGEGPGSSYNEQFF
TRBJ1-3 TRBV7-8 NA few TGTGCCAGCAGCTTCCAGGCGGCCTGGAGCTCTGGAAACACCATATATTTT CASSFQAAWSSGNTIYF
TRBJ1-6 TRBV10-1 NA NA TGCGCCACCTCCACTCTCAGGGAATCCTATAATTCACCCCTCCACTTT CATSTLRESYNSPLHF
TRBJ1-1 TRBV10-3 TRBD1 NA TGTGCCATCAGTGGACAGGGATTGAACACTGAAGCTTTCTTT CAISGQGLNTEAFF
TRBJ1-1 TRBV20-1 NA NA TGCAGTGCTAGAGATAGGGTAGCGTCTGAAGCTTTCTTT CSARDRVASEAFF
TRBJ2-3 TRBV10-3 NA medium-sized TGTGCCATCAGTGATCGAGCGAACACAGATACGCAGTATTTT CAISDRANTDTQYF
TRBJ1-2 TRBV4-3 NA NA TGCGCCAGCAGCCAAGCATTAGGGAGCTATGGCTACACCTTC CASSQALGSYGYTF
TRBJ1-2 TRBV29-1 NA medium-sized TGCAGCGCTATCTTACCTGGACACAACTATGGCTACACCTTC CSAILPGHNYGYTF
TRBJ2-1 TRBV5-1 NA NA TGCGCCAGCAGCTCAATGAGCGGGCTCTCCTACAATGAGCAGTTCTTC CASSSMSGLSYNEQFF
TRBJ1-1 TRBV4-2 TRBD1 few TGTGCCAGCGCTGGGACAGGGGCGAACACTGAAGCTTTCTTT CASAGTGANTEAFF
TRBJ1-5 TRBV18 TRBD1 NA TGTGCCAGCTCGCCAGACAGGGGACGAAGTCAGCCCCAGCATTTT CASSPDRGRSQPQHF
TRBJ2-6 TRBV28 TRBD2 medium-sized TGTGCCAGCAGTTTAAGGCTAGCGGGAGGGCTATCTGGGGCCAACGTCCTGACTTTC CASSLRLAGGLSGANVLTF
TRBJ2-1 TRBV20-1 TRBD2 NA TGCAGTGCTACCGTCTTGGGGGAGGGCAGCTATGAGCAGTTCTTC CSATVLGEGSYEQFF
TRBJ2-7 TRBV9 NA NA TGTGCCAGCAGCCCCCACGACGAGCAGTACTTC CASSPHDEQYF
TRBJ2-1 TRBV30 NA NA TGTGCCTGGAGCCCGTCCTACAATGAGCGGTTCTTC CAWSPSYNERFF
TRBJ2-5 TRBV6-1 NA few TGTGCCAGCAGTCCTCGGGACATCCAAGAGACCCAGTACTTC CASSPRDIQETQYF